This note documents a single T cell receptor (beta chain) sequence. No antigen is known for it. The CDR3 extends over 14 amino acids. V was clipped by 10 bases and J by 0 bases, with 14 bases between them. Germline V gives CDR1 KGHSH, CDR2 LQKENI. The data are from a study of T cell repertoires in cytomegalovirus infection. The overall study: The study used recently identified HLA-C-restricted and well-studied HLA-B-restricted CMV epitopes. Whole-study results and caveats: Cumulated frequencies of public TCR beta families served to identify carriers of CMV plus the relevant HLA.

TCRdb called the reads again in MiXCR, with one record for every CDR3 protein. The sample consists of about 770,000 distinct CDR3 sequences, almost 30% of them appearing once. The sample was cultured CD8+ T cells from PBMCs, taken from culture after CMV antigen stimulation. The V gene is TRBV18, the J gene TRBJ2-3; D is uncertain. The TCR sequence derives from a human donor in good health (CMV status not recorded). Some clones in this sample may be carry-over from other donors' samples. For the CDR3, the DNA is TGTGCCACCCTAACACCGGGTAGCACAGATACGCAGTATTTT. Translating it yields CATLTPGSTDTQYF.